This TCR beta chain came from a study of ipilimumab plus nivolumab after autologous stem cell transplantation. Background on the study: The myeloma group: high-risk transplant-naive, or relapse within 3 years after first autologous transplant.

Points from the study as a whole: Per the authors, repertoire, Treg and microbiota data justify further study.

This clone was recorded a few times. Its antigen is unidentified. Checkpoint therapy with ipilimumab 1 mg/kg began 14 to 28 days after transplant. Patients received nivolumab 3 mg/kg at weeks 1, 4, 7, 10, then fortnightly to week 26. Germline CDR1 and CDR2: LNHDA and SQIVND (reference sequence). V was trimmed by 5 bases and J by 7 bases, leaving 9 bases between them. The CDR3 contains 13 residues. The assay was immunoSEQ multiplex PCR, and TCRdb's table has in-frame clones only and misses some. The sample has around 45,000 clones; approximately 91% are singletons. The chain couples TRBV19 to TRBJ1-6, with D tentatively TRBD1 (6 bases). Sequenced material: PBMCs, taken in a trial of ipilimumab plus nivolumab as post-transplant consolidation. This TCR derives from a male donor with multiple myeloma. As DNA, the CDR3 is TGTGCCAGTAGTCCCAGGGGAAATTCACCCCTCCACTTT. Protein product: CASSPRGNSPLHF.